These 3 T cell receptor beta chains were sequenced from one sample in a study of T cell responses to AZD1222 COVID-19 vaccine. TCRdb keeps only in-frame clones here, not all; method: immunoSEQ multiplex PCR. The table records 99,000 or so clones, around 76% of them present only once. The material sequenced was peripheral blood, taken on day 0 of AZD1222 vaccination. These receptor sequences come from an adult in good health.

The chain recombines TRBV2 with TRBJ1-1; the D gene is possibly TRBD1 (5 bases). Germline-derived CDR1 and CDR2 are SNHLY and FYNNEI. Trimming took 6 bases from V and 1 from J, leaving 9 bases between them. The CDR3 covers 13 residues. The DNA for the CDR3 is TGTGCCAGCAGGTCAGACAGGAACACTGAAGCTTTCTTT. It is translated as CASRSDRNTEAFF.

The table lists this clone with a count of one. This chain uses TRBV28 with TRBJ1-1; D ambiguous. V was pared by 6 bases and J by 1 base, with 15 bases between. CDR1 and CDR2 (germline): MDHEN, SYDVKM. The CDR3 totals 15 residues. CDR3 protein: CASRNQAGSNTEAFF. In DNA, the CDR3 is TGTGCCAGCAGAAATCAGGCAGGATCGAACACTGAAGCTTTCTTT.

This chain links TRBV30 with TRBJ1-1; possibly TRBD1 for D (5 bases). This CDR3 contains 14 residues. Germline V CDR1 and CDR2: GTSNPN, SVGIG (reference sequence). Deletions cut 3 bases from V and 4 bases from J, with 15 bases between. The CDR3 loop reads CAWRRDSLATEAFF. CDR3 coding DNA: TGTGCCTGGAGAAGGGACTCCTTGGCCACTGAAGCTTTCTTT. The variable domain in full, completed from reference TRBV30 and TRBJ1-1, reads SQTIHQWPATLVQPVGSPLSLECTVEGTSNPNLYWYRQAAGRGLQLLFYSVGIGQISSEVPQNLSASRPQDRQFILSSKKLLLSDSGFYLCAWRRDSLATEAFFGQGTRLTVV.